The 32 T cell receptor beta chains below were found in one sample sequenced in a study of control samples from healthy donors and cancer patients. Some clones are missing from TCRdb's copy, which holds only in-frame ones; the method was immunoSEQ multiplex PCR. The table records about 140,000 clones, roughly 92% of them present only once. Sequenced sample: blood. The receptors were sampled from a man aged 30 to 45 in good health.

This sequence joins TRBV11-1 and TRBJ2-2, with a tentative D call TRBD1 (7 bases). The CDR3 extends over 16 amino acids. V lost 1 base and J lost 0, with 9 bases in between. The germline V gene encodes CDR1 SGHAT and CDR2 FQDESV (reference sequence). CDR3 sequence: CASSLGGTANTGELFF. In DNA, the CDR3 is TGTGCCAGCAGCTTAGGCGGGACAGCGAACACCGGGGAGCTGTTTTTT.

The CDR3 spells CAGQTSGRVNEQFF. DNA of the CDR3: TGTGCCGGACAGACTAGCGGGAGGGTCAATGAGCAGTTCTTC. J is TRBJ2-1 and V is TRBV28; 14 nucleotides line up with TRBD2. The length of the CDR3 is 14 residues. Germline V gene lookup returns CDR1 MDHEN and CDR2 SYDVKM. After removal of 11 bases from V and 6 bases from J, the junction contained 6 bases not matched to a gene.

The V gene is TRBV28, the J gene TRBJ2-7, with 9 bases identical to TRBD2. V lost 5 bases, J lost 4 bases, and 12 bases stayed unmatched. Germline CDR1 and CDR2: MDHEN and SYDVKM. The CDR3 extends over 16 amino acids. The CDR3 here is CASSLVSGGLAYEQYF. CDR3 nucleotide sequence: TGTGCCAGCAGTCTCGTAAGTGGGGGACTAGCATACGAGCAGTACTTC.

The chain has TRBV3-1 (or the pseudogene TRBV3-2) and TRBJ2-3; D call uncertain. V dropped 5 bases and J dropped 2 bases, with 2 bases sitting between them. Germline V gives CDR1 LGHDT, CDR2 YNNKEL (reference sequence). The CDR3 spans 11 residues. The CDR3 spells CASSITDTQYF. CDR3 nucleotides: TGTGCCAGCAGCATCACAGATACGCAGTATTTT.

This clone was picked up one time. The chain is built from TRBV5-1 and TRBJ2-5, with TRBD1 identical over 10 bases. Germline V gene lookup returns CDR1 SGHRS and CDR2 YFSETQ. The CDR3 has 15 residues. Trimming removed 4 bases from V and 4 bases from J; junction bases left unmatched: 7. CDR3 coding DNA: TGCGCCAGCAGCAGGACCGGGACAGGGGTAGAGACCCAGTACTTC. It is translated as CASSRTGTGVETQYF.

The genes are TRBV2 and TRBJ1-4; tentatively, D is TRBD1 (5 bases). The CDR3 is 16 amino acids. The V gene's germline CDR1 is SNHLY and CDR2 FYNNEI. Trimming took off 2 bases at V and 9 bases at J, with 19 bases between the two ends. This chain's CDR3 is CASSEKDQGYGKKLFF. CDR3 in DNA: TGTGCCAGCAGTGAAAAGGACCAGGGCTACGGCAAAAAACTGTTTTTT.

The chain is built from TRBV28 and TRBJ1-2, with 11 bases lining up with TRBD1. CDR1 and CDR2 from the germline V gene are MDHEN and SYDVKM. V gave up 7 bases and J gave up 8 bases; unmatched junction bases: 9. The CDR3 is 14 residues long. CDR3 sequence reads: CASKGQGAFGGYTF. DNA of the CDR3: TGTGCCAGCAAAGGACAGGGGGCGTTCGGCGGCTACACCTTC.

The chain employs TRBV6-4 and TRBJ1-1, with D perhaps matching TRBD1 (5 bases). Germline V gives CDR1 MRHNA, CDR2 SNTAGT. Trimming cost V 3 bases and J 4 bases, with 12 bases left between them. The CDR3 loop spans 14 amino acids. This CDR3 is CASSEGGQSTEAFF. The CDR3 DNA reads TGTGCCAGCAGTGAAGGAGGACAATCCACTGAAGCTTTCTTT.

The chain carries TRBV27 and TRBJ2-1; the match to TRBD2 covers 11 bases. The ends lost 7 bases at V and 4 bases at J; junction bases unmatched: 6. The CDR3 spans 15 residues. CDR1 is MNHEY, CDR2 SMNVEV, per germline (reference sequence). This CDR3 is CASNLAGGGYNEQFF. The CDR3, as DNA: TGTGCCAGCAATCTAGCGGGAGGCGGGTACAATGAGCAGTTCTTC.

This clone occurred once. The V and J genes are TRBV2 and TRBJ1-6; 7 bases line up with TRBD1. Germline CDR1 reads SNHLY; CDR2 reads FYNNEI. With 5 bases clipped from V and 7 bases from J, the junction kept 5 bases outside the gene matches. The CDR3 contains 14 residues. The CDR3 nucleotides are TGTGCCAGCAGTCTTAGGGACAGAAATTCACCCCTCCACTTT. This translates into CASSLRDRNSPLHF.

The CDR3 here is CASSQWSLTDTQYF. The CDR3 nucleotides read TGCGCCAGCAGCCAATGGAGTCTCACAGATACGCAGTATTTT. The rearrangement joins TRBV4-1 to TRBJ2-3; no firm D call. This CDR3 is 14 amino acids long. V was clipped by 2 bases and J by 2 bases, with 8 bases between them. Germline V gives CDR1 MGHRA, CDR2 YSYEKL.

The chain recombines TRBV7-6 with TRBJ2-1; D possibly corresponds to TRBD1 (5 bases). Germline values: CDR1 SGHVS, CDR2 FNYEAQ. CDR3 length: 15 amino acids. The V and J ends lost 1 base and 7 bases respectively, with 14 bases between them. CDR3 loop: CASSLDPTVENEQFF. The CDR3 DNA reads as TGTGCCAGCAGCTTAGACCCGACAGTGGAAAATGAGCAGTTCTTC.

CDR3 amino acids: CASSIRLSGELFF. For the CDR3, the DNA is TGTGCCAGTAGTATCCGTTTGTCCGGGGAGCTGTTTTTT. The rearrangement links TRBV19 to TRBJ2-2; D unclear. Germline V lookup: CDR1 LNHDA, CDR2 SQIVND (reference sequence). This CDR3 has 13 residues. V was pared by 3 bases and J by 6 bases, with 8 bases between.

The chain uses TRBV28 and TRBJ1-3; TRBD1 might be the D (6 bases). This CDR3 is built from 19 residues. The germline CDR1 and CDR2 sequences are MDHEN and SYDVKM. V lost 3 bases to trimming and J lost 0 bases, with 21 bases between them. CDR3 protein: CASSFWIMTGGHSGNTIYF. The CDR3 nucleotides are TGTGCCAGCAGTTTTTGGATAATGACAGGAGGCCACTCTGGAAACACCATATATTTT.

The chain is built from TRBV7-9 and TRBJ2-5, with 7 bases aligning to TRBD1. The CDR3 length is 14 residues. Germline-derived CDR1 and CDR2 are SEHNR and FQNEAQ (reference sequence). V was pared by 5 bases and J by 2 bases, with 5 bases of the junction left unmatched. The CDR3 protein is CASSLRTGQETQYF. CDR3 DNA sequence: TGTGCCAGCAGCCTAAGGACAGGTCAAGAGACCCAGTACTTC. Supplemented by reference TRBV7-9 and TRBJ2-5, the full variable domain reads DTGVSQNPRHKITKRGQNVTFRCDPISEHNRLYWYRQTLGQGPEFLTYFQNEAQLEKSRLLSDRFSAERPKGSFSTLEIQRTEQGDSAMYLCASSLRTGQETQYFGPGTRLLVL.

This sequence joins TRBV4-1 and TRBJ2-3, with 7 bases aligning to TRBD1. Germline loops: CDR1 MGHRA, CDR2 YSYEKL. This CDR3 spans 14 amino acids. V dropped 2 bases and J dropped 5; count of bases not matched to a gene: 4. The CDR3 region is CASSQIQGLDTQYF. CDR3 bases: TGCGCCAGCAGCCAAATACAGGGGTTAGATACGCAGTATTTT.

The V gene is TRBV18, the J gene TRBJ1-2, with a possible D match to TRBD1 (5 bases). This CDR3 region has 12 residues. V was pared by 2 bases and J by 6 bases, with 7 bases between. Germline-derived CDR1 and CDR2 are KGHSH and LQKENI. The CDR3 region is CASSPGGDGYTF. Written as DNA, the CDR3 is TGTGCCAGCTCACCAGGGGGAGATGGCTACACCTTC.

The chain combines TRBV5-4 with TRBJ2-5; D may correspond to TRBD1 or TRBD2 (5 bases each). Germline CDR1 SGHNT, CDR2 YYREEE (reference sequence). The CDR3 runs 17 residues. The germline V and J ends were trimmed by 0 bases and 1 base, with 16 bases remaining between them. The CDR3 loop is CASSLGGAGRFQETQYF. The DNA for the CDR3 is TGTGCCAGCAGCTTGGGAGGGGCTGGTAGATTCCAAGAGACCCAGTACTTC.

This chain joins TRBV6-5 and TRBJ2-5, with D perhaps matching TRBD1 (5 bases). V was trimmed by 6 bases and J by 4 bases, leaving 15 bases between them. The CDR3 totals 14 residues. The V gene's germline CDR1 is MNHEY and CDR2 SVGAGI. The CDR3 DNA reads as TGTGCCAGCAGCAGACAGCTAGGGTCAGAGACCCAGTACTTC. As protein: CASSRQLGSETQYF.

The chain carries TRBV7-9 and TRBJ2-1, with a weak D call TRBD2 (6 bases). Germline CDR1 SEHNR, CDR2 FQNEAQ (reference sequence). Trimming left V 8 bases short and J 10 bases short, with 24 bases between. This CDR3 is 15 amino acids long. The CDR3 DNA is TGTGCCAGCCACGACGGGACTCGGCCTCCGGGGGAGCAGTTCTTC. It codes for CASHDGTRPPGEQFF.

CDR3 residues: CASTPRPGLAGNQNTGELFF. In DNA form, the CDR3 reads TGTGCCAGCACACCTCGGCCGGGACTAGCGGGAAATCAGAACACCGGGGAGCTGTTTTTT. V gene TRBV9 combines with J gene TRBJ2-2; TRBD2 matches 13 bases. V lost 6 bases to trimming and J lost 1 base; unmatched junction nucleotides: 15. The CDR3 runs to 20 residues. The V gene's germline CDR1 is SGDLS and CDR2 YYNGEE.

The chain has TRBV18 and TRBJ2-3; TRBD2 might be the D (6 bases). With 3 bases removed from V and 4 bases from J, the gap between germline ends came to 14 bases. The CDR3 extends over 15 amino acids. CDR1 and CDR2 (germline): KGHSH, LQKENI. Written as DNA, the CDR3 is TGTGCCAGCTCACCGAGCACTAGCAACCCAGATACGCAGTATTTT. This codes for CASSPSTSNPDTQYF.

This chain uses TRBV25-1 with TRBJ2-2, with 8 bases fitting TRBD2. The V and J ends lost 7 bases and 3 bases, in that order; junction bases with no gene match: 7. The CDR3 contains 15 residues. In germline, CDR1 is MGHDK, CDR2 SYGVNS. In nucleotides, the CDR3 is TGTGCCAGCACCATCAGCGGGAGTGACACCGGGGAGCTGTTTTTT. It specifies CASTISGSDTGELFF. The full variable domain, completed using reference TRBV25-1 and TRBJ2-2, is EADIYQTPRYLVIGTGKKITLECSQTMGHDKMYWYQQDPGMELHLIHYSYGVNSTEKGDLSSESTVSRIRTEHFPLTLESARPSHTSQYLCASTISGSDTGELFFGEGSRLTVL.

This clone was counted a few times. This chain connects TRBV15 to TRBJ1-4; possible D gene TRBD1, 6 bases. This CDR3 spans 15 amino acids. Per germline, CDR1 LNHNV and CDR2 YYDKDF (reference sequence). The V gene lost 0 bases and the J gene lost 4 bases, with 9 bases spanning the gap. This CDR3 reads CATSRDRGGNEKLFF. As DNA, the CDR3 is TGTGCCACCAGCAGAGATCGAGGGGGTAATGAAAAACTGTTTTTT.

V usage is TRBV5-4 and J usage is TRBJ2-1; possible D gene TRBD2, 6 bases. V lost 1 base and J lost 10, with 15 bases in between. The length of the CDR3 is 14 residues. Per germline, CDR1 SGHNT and CDR2 YYREEE (reference sequence). This CDR3 reads CASSLPGVRPEQFF. The CDR3 bases are TGTGCCAGCAGCTTGCCGGGGGTAAGACCAGAGCAGTTCTTC.

This clone came up once. The chain combines TRBV9 with TRBJ2-1; D is unclear. Germline V CDR1 and CDR2: SGDLS, YYNGEE. The CDR3 is 15 amino acids. Between the trimmed V and J ends, which lost 6 bases and 0 bases, there was a span of 13 bases. In nucleotides, the CDR3 is TGTGCCAGCAACCCGGGCCTAGGCTCCTACAATGAGCAGTTCTTC. This sequence encodes CASNPGLGSYNEQFF.

The rearrangement links TRBV5-4 to TRBJ2-1; a weak D match, TRBD2 (6 bases). CDR3 length: 17 residues. Trimming stripped 0 bases from V and 1 base from J, with 14 bases between. Per germline, CDR1 SGHNT and CDR2 YYREEE (reference sequence). The CDR3 protein is CASSLGGRGSSYNEQFF. CDR3 DNA: TGTGCCAGCAGCTTGGGAGGACGGGGGAGTTCCTACAATGAGCAGTTCTTC.

The V call is TRBV2, the J call TRBJ2-7; D remains ambiguous. The germline V and J ends were trimmed by 6 bases and 3 bases, with 18 bases remaining between them. Germline CDR1 and CDR2: SNHLY and FYNNEI. CDR3 length: 15 amino acids. CDR3 residues: CASSPRTLSDYEQYF. Written as DNA, the CDR3 is TGTGCCAGCAGCCCAAGGACCCTCTCAGACTACGAGCAGTACTTC.

The chain recombines TRBV28 with TRBJ1-2; no clear D gene. CDR3 size: 14 residues. Germline loops: CDR1 MDHEN, CDR2 SYDVKM. V shed 1 base and J shed 2 bases, with 8 bases lying between them. The CDR3 here is CASSLLSVNYGYTF. As DNA, the CDR3 is TGTGCCAGCAGTTTATTGTCGGTAAACTATGGCTACACCTTC.

This sequence joins TRBV6-5 and TRBJ2-1; 8 positions agree with TRBD2. V lost 2 bases, J lost 5 bases, and 8 bases stayed unmatched. The CDR3 has 16 amino acids. Germline CDR1 and CDR2: MNHEY and SVGAGI. The CDR3 region is CASSYRIGTRNNEQFF. The CDR3 DNA sequence: TGTGCCAGCAGTTACCGTATCGGGACTAGGAACAATGAGCAGTTCTTC.

V usage is TRBV30 and J usage is TRBJ2-1, with D possibly TRBD2 on 6 matching bases. This CDR3 has 14 residues. CDR1 GTSNPN and CDR2 SVGIG come from the germline V gene (reference sequence). Between the trimmed V and J ends, which lost 5 bases and 5 bases, there was a span of 16 bases. DNA of the CDR3: TGTGCCTGGGACGGACTAAATGTTGACAATGAGCAGTTCTTC. Its translation: CAWDGLNVDNEQFF.

The chain employs TRBV4-2 and TRBJ2-1; 12 bases fit TRBD2. V gave up 1 base and J gave up 6 bases; unmatched junction bases: 1. Germline loops: CDR1 LGHNA, CDR2 YNFKEQ. The CDR3 contains 15 residues. The DNA for the CDR3 is TGTGCCAGCAGCCAAGTGACTAGCGGGGGCAATGAGCAGTTCTTC. Its translation is CASSQVTSGGNEQFF.